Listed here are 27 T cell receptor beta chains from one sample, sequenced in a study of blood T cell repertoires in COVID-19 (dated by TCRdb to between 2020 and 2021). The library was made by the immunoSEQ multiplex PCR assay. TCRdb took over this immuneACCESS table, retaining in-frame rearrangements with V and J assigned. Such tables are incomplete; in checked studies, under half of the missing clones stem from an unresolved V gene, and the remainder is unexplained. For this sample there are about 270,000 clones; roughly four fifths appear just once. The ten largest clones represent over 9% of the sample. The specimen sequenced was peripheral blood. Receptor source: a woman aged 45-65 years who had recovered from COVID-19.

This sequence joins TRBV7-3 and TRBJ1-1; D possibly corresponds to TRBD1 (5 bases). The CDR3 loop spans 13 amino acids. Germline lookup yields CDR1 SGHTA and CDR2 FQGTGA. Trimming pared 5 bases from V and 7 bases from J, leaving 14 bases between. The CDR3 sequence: CASSPGGEGEAFF. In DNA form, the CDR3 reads TGTGCCAGCAGCCCAGGAGGGGAGGGTGAAGCTTTCTTT.

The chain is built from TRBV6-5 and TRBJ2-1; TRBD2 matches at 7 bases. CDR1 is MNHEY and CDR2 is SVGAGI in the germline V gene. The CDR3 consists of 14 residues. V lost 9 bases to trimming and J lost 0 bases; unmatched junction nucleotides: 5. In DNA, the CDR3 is TGTGCCAGGGAAGGCGGGAGCTCCTACAATGAGCAGTTCTTC. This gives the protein CAREGGSSYNEQFF.

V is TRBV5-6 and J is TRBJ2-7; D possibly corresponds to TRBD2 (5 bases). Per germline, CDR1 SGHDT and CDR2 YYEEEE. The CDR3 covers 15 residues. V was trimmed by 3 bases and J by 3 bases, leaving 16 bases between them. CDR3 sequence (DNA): TGTGCCAGCAGCTCTTCCCCGGGCGCGGGCTACGAGCAGTACTTC. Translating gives CASSSSPGAGYEQYF.

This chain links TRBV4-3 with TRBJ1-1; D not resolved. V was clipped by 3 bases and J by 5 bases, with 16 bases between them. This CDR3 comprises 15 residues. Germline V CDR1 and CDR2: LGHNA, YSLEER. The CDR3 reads CASSQIGREDTEAFF. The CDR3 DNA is TGCGCCAGCAGCCAGATTGGTAGGGAGGATACTGAAGCTTTCTTT.

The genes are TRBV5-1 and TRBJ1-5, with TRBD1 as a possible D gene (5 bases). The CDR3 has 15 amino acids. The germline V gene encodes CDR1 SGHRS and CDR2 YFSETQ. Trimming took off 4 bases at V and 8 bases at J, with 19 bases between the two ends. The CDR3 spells CASSPEPNGGEPQHF. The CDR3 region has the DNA TGCGCCAGCAGCCCGGAGCCAAACGGGGGTGAGCCCCAGCATTTT.

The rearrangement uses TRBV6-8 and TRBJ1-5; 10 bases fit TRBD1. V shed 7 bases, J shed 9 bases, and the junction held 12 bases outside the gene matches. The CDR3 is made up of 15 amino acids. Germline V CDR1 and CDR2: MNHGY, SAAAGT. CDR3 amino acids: CASITPGQGFGPQHF. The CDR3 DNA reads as TGTGCCAGCATAACCCCGGGACAGGGGTTTGGGCCCCAGCATTTT.

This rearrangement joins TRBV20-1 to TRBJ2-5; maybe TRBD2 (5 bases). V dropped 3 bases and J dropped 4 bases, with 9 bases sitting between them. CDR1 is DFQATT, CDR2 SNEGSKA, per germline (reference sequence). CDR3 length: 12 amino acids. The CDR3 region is CSASREGETQYF. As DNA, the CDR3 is TGCAGTGCTAGTCGTGAGGGAGAGACCCAGTACTTC.

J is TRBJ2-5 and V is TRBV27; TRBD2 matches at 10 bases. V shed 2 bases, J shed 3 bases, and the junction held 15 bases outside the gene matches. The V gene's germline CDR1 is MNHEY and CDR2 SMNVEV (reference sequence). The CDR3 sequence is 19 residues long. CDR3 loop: CASSLGLSHTSGVKETQYF. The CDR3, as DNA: TGTGCCAGCAGTTTAGGCCTTAGCCATACTAGCGGGGTTAAAGAGACCCAGTACTTC.

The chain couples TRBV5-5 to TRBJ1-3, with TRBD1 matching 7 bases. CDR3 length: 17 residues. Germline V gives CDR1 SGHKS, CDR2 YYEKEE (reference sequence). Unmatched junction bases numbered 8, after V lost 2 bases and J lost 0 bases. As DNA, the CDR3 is TGTGCCAGCAGCTTTGGGGCGACAGGGCTCTCTGGAAACACCATATATTTT. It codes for CASSFGATGLSGNTIYF. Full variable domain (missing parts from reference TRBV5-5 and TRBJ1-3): DAGVTQSPTHLIKTRGQQVTLRCSPISGHKSVSWYQQVLGQGPQFIFQYYEKEERGRGNFPDRFSARQFPNYSSELNVNALLLGDSALYLCASSFGATGLSGNTIYFGEGSWLTVV.

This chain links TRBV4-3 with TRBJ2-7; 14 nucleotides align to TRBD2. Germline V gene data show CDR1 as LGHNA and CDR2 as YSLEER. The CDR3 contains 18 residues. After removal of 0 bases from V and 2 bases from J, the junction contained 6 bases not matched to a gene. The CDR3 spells CASSQDALTSGRAYEQYF. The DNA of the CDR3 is TGCGCCAGCAGCCAAGATGCGTTGACTAGCGGGAGGGCCTACGAGCAGTACTTC.

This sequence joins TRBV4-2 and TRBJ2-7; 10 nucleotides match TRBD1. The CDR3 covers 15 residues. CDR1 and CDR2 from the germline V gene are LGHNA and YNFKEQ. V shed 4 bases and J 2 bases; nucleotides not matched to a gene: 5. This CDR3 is CASSPRDRGPYEQYF. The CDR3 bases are TGTGCCAGCAGCCCCCGGGACAGGGGACCCTACGAGCAGTACTTC.

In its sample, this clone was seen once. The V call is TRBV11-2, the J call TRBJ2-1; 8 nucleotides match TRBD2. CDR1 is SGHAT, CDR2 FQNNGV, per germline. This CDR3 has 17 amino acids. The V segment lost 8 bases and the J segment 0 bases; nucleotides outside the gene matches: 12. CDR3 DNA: TGTGCCAGCTTGGGAGGACTAGCCGCTAGCTCCTACAATGAGCAGTTCTTC. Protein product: CASLGGLAASSYNEQFF.

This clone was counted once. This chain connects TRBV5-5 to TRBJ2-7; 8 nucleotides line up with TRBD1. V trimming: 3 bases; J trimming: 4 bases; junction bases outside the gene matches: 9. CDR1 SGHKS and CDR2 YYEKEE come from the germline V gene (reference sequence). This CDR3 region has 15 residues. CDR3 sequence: CASSSRQGSVYEQYF. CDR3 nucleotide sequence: TGTGCCAGCAGCTCTCGACAGGGGAGCGTTTACGAGCAGTACTTC.

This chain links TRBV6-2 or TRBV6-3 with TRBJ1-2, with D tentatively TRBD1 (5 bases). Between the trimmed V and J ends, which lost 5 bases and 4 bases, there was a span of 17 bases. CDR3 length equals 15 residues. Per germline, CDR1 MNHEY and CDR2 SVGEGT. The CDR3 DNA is TGTGCCAGCAGTCCCCGGGGGTATCAAGTCTATGGCTACACCTTC. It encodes CASSPRGYQVYGYTF.

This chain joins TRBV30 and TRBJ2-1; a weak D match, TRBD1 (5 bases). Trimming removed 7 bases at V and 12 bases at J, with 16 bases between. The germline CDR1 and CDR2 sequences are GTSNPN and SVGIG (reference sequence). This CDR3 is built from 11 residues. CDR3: CALDRGSGQFF. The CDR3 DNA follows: TGTGCCTTAGACAGAGGCAGTGGGCAGTTCTTC.

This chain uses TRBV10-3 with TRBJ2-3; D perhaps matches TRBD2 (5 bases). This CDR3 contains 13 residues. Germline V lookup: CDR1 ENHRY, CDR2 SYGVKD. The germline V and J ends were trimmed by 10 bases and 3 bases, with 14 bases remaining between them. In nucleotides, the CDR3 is TGTGCCACCTCAGGAGGAGAGACAGATACGCAGTATTTT. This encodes CATSGGETDTQYF.

The CDR3 spells CASKGTGDANVLTF. In nucleotides, the CDR3 is TGTGCCAGCAAGGGGACAGGGGATGCCAACGTCCTGACTTTC. This chain connects TRBV6-5 to TRBJ2-6, with TRBD1 identical over 10 bases. The CDR3 sequence is 14 residues long. Trimming at V came to 7 bases and at J to 7 bases, leaving 4 bases not matched to a gene. Germline V gene sequence: CDR1 MNHEY, CDR2 SVGAGI.

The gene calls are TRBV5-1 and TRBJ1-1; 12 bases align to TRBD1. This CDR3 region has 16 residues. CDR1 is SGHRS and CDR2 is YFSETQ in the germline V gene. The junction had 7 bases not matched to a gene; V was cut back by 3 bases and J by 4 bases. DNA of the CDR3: TGCGCCAGCAGCTCCCGGGACAGGGGGCATGTCACTGAAGCTTTCTTT. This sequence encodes CASSSRDRGHVTEAFF.

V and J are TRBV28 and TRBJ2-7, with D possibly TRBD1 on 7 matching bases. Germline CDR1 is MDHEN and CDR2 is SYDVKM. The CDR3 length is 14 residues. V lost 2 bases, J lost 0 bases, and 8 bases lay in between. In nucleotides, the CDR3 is TGTGCCAGCAGTTTACAGGGGGGCTCCTACGAGCAGTACTTC. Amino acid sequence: CASSLQGGSYEQYF.

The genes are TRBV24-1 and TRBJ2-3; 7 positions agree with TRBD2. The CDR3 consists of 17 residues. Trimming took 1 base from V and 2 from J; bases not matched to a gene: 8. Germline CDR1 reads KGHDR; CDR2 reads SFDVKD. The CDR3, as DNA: TGTGCCACCAGTGATTTTGGGGGGGGACCCTACACAGATACGCAGTATTTT. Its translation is CATSDFGGGPYTDTQYF.

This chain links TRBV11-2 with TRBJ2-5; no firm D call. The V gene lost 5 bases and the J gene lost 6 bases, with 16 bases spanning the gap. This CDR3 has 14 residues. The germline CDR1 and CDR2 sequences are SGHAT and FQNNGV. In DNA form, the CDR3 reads TGTGCCAGCAGCCTGATAAGAGTGAGAAAGACCCAGTACTTC. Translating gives CASSLIRVRKTQYF.

This CDR3 reads CASSMGLAGPTTQETQYF. Written as DNA, the CDR3 is TGTGCCAGTAGTATGGGGTTAGCGGGACCCACCACCCAAGAGACCCAGTACTTC. The V and J genes are TRBV19 and TRBJ2-5, with TRBD2 matching over 8 bases. The CDR3 contains 18 residues. Germline lookup yields CDR1 LNHDA and CDR2 SQIVND (reference sequence). V lost 3 bases, J lost 1 base, and 13 bases stayed unmatched.

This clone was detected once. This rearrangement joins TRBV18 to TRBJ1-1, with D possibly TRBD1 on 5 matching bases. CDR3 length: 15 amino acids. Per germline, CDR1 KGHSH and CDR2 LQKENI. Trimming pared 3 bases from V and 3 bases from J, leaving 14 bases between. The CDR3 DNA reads TGTGCCAGCTCACCGCGTGGGCGGGGGTACACTGAAGCTTTCTTT. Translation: CASSPRGRGYTEAFF.

The CDR3 nucleotides are TGTGCCAGCAGTAAAGACGGCCTAGCGGGAGGTTACAATGAGCAGTTCTTC. This sequence encodes CASSKDGLAGGYNEQFF. V is TRBV6-2 or TRBV6-3 and J is TRBJ2-1; TRBD2 matches 11 bases. The CDR3 covers 17 residues. Germline V CDR1 and CDR2: MNHEY, SVGEGT. The ends lost 5 bases at V and 4 bases at J; junction bases unmatched: 10.

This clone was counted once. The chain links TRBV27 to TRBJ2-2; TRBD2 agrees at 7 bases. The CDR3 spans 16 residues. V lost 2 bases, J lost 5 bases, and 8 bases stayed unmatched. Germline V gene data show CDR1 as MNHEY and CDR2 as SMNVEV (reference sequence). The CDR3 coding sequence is TGTGCCAGCAGTTTACCGAGCGGGATCGGAACCGGGGAGCTGTTTTTT. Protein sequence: CASSLPSGIGTGELFF.

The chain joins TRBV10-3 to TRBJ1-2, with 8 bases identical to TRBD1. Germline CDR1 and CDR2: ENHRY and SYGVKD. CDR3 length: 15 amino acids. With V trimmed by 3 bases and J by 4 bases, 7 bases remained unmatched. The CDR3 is CAISEVGQVIYGYTF. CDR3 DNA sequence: TGTGCCATCAGTGAAGTGGGACAGGTCATCTATGGCTACACCTTC.

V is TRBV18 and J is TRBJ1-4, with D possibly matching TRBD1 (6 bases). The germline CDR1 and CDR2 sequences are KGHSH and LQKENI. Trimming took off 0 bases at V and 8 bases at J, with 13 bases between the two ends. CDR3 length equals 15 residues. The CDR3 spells CASSPPGAGEEKLFF. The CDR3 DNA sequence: TGTGCCAGCTCACCACCGGGGGCAGGGGAGGAAAAACTGTTTTTT.